This T cell receptor beta chain was profiled in a study of T-cell reconstitution after alpha-beta-depleted transplantation in children. Study-level results: Recipient T cells and thymic progenitors that survived were the source of the high TCRbeta diversity seen at day 60 in some patients.

Preparation of the TCRbeta library was carried out with unique molecular identifiers. Via MiXCR, TCRdb re-called the PCR reads, giving one row per CDR3 protein. The sample carries approximately 120,000 distinct CDR3 sequences, roughly 9.7% recorded once. This clonotype was found a few times. Antigen unknown. Germline-derived CDR1 and CDR2 are LGHNA and YSLEER. The V end lost 4 bases, the J end lost 1 base, and 13 bases lay between the germline ends. The CDR3 has 16 amino acids. This specimen was PBMCs, mostly from graft donor cells, taken 180 days after TCRalphabeta/CD19-depleted stem cell transplant. The receptor comes from a girl under two years old who had a stem cell transplant for combined immunodeficiency, so the T cells may come from the graft donor. V is TRBV4-3 and J is TRBJ2-2; D may correspond to TRBD1 or TRBD2 (5 bases each). CDR3 in amino acids: CASSPRGAGNTGELFF. In DNA form, the CDR3 reads TGCGCCAGCAGCCCGAGGGGCGCAGGGAACACCGGGGAGCTGTTTTTT.